This is a list of T cell receptor beta chains from one sample in a study of metastatic and nonmetastatic thyroid tumors. TCRdb re-clonotyped the PCR reads through MiXCR. The sample has roughly 12,000 clones, around a third seen once. Sample: tumor tissue. Source of these receptors: a female donor with papillary thyroid cancer or a benign thyroid nodule (not recorded which). Some clones in this sample may be carry-over from other donors' samples. CDR3s include the opening cysteine and the closing phenylalanine or tryptophan. Fields, in order: D gene, V gene, J gene, clone size, CDR3 DNA, CDR3 protein. A D gene is named only where the DNA matches it firmly. Only some rows state a clone size, as once, few, many or a class for expanded clones.

TRBD1	TRBV20-1	TRBJ1-2	medium-sized	TGCAGTGCTTCCCGGGACAGCTATGGCTACACCTTC	CSASRDSYGYTF
NA	TRBV7-2	TRBJ2-3	NA	TGTGCCAGCAGCTCACTGGACCACACAGATACGCAGTATTTT	CASSSLDHTDTQYF
TRBD2	TRBV19	TRBJ2-1	medium-sized	TGTGCCAGTAGACCCGGACTAGCATATGAGCAGTTCTTC	CASRPGLAYEQFF
NA	TRBV9	TRBJ1-6	many	TGTGCCAGCAGCGCTACGACCTCTCCGGCCCTCCACTTT	CASSATTSPALHF
TRBD2	TRBV6-4	TRBJ2-2	NA	TGTGCCAGCACGAGACTAGCGGGAGACACCGGGGAGCTGTTTTTT	CASTRLAGDTGELFF
NA	TRBV6-5	TRBJ1-6	medium-sized	TGTGCCAGCAGTTACCGATCCCCAAACACAGGTTCTAATTCACCCCTCCACTTT	CASSYRSPNTGSNSPLHF
TRBD1	TRBV4-2	TRBJ1-2	NA	TGTGCCAGCAGCCAAGCCGGGACAGGGGACGTTGGCTACACCTTC	CASSQAGTGDVGYTF
NA	TRBV20-1	TRBJ1-1	once	TGCAGTGCTTACCCACAGGGATCTACTGAAGCTTTCTTT	CSAYPQGSTEAFF
TRBD2	TRBV12-3/TRBV12-4	TRBJ2-7	NA	TGTGCCAGCAGTTTAGGGGGAGGGGACGAGCAGTACTTC	CASSLGGGDEQYF
TRBD2	TRBV6-2/TRBV6-3	TRBJ2-7	NA	TGTGCCAGCAGTTACTCAAGCGGGAACTCCTACGAGCAGTACTTC	CASSYSSGNSYEQYF
NA	TRBV2	TRBJ1-6	medium-sized	TGTGCCAGCATCCTGGGGGAGCGAACACCCCTCCACTTT	CASILGERTPLHF
NA	TRBV2	TRBJ2-3	NA	TGTGCCAGCAGTGAGCGGGGCGGCTTAGATACGCAATATTTT	CASSERGGLDTQYF